This T cell receptor (beta chain) originates from a study of T cell changes during pregnancy in multiple sclerosis. The CDR3 length is 12 residues. Germline V CDR1 and CDR2: SGDLS, YYNGEE. The V and J ends lost 7 bases and 9 bases respectively, with 14 bases between them. Only in-frame clones appear in the TCRdb table, and some are missing; sequencing was by immunoSEQ multiplex PCR. Altogether tens of thousands of clones are present, about 91% being singletons, with the ten largest covering roughly 5.2%. This clonotype was obtained from a female donor in good health, enrolled as a control in a pregnancy study. The sequenced sample was peripheral blood, obtained in the first trimester of pregnancy. The gene calls are TRBV9 and TRBJ1-5; D call uncertain. CDR3: CASGEVWRPQHF. The CDR3 nucleotides are TGTGCCAGCGGGGAGGTATGGCGGCCCCAGCATTTT. Variable domain in full (rest from reference TRBV9 and TRBJ1-5): DSGVTQTPKHLITATGQRVTLRCSPRSGDLSVYWYQQSLDQGLQFLIQYYNGEERAKGNILERFSAQQFPDLHSELNLSSLELGDSALYFCASGEVWRPQHFGDGTRLSIL.